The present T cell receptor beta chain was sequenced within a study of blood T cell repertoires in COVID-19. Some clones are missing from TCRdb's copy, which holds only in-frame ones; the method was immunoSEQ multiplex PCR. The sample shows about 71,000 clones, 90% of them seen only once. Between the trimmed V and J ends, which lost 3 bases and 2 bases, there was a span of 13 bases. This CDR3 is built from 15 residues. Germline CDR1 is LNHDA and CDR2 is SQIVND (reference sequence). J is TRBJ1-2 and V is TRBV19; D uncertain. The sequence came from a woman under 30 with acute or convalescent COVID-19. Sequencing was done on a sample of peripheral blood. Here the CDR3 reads CASSIAGIQNYGYTF. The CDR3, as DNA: TGTGCCAGTAGTATCGCGGGGATCCAAAACTATGGCTACACCTTC.